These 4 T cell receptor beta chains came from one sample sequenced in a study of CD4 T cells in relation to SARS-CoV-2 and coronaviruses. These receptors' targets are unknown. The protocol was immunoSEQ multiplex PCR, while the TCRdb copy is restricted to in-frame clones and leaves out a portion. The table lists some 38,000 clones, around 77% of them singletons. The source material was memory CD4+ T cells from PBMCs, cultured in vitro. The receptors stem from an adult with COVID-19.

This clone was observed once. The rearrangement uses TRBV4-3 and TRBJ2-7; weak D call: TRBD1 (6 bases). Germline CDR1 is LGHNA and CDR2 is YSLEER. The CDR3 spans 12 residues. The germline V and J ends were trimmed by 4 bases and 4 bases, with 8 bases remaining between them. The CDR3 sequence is CASSPDRYEQYF. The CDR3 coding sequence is TGCGCCAGCAGCCCGGACAGATACGAGCAGTACTTC.

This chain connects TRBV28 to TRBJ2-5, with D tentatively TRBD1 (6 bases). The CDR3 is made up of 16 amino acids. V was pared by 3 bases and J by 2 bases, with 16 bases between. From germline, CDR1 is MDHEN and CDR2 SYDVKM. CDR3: CASSFLWTEIQETQYF. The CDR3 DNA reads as TGTGCCAGCAGTTTCCTCTGGACAGAGATTCAAGAGACCCAGTACTTC.

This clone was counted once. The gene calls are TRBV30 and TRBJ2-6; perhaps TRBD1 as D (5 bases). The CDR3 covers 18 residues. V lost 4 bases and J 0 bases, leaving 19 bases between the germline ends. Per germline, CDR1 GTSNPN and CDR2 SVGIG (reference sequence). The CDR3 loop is CAWMAPPDTDSGANVLTF. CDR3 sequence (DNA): TGTGCCTGGATGGCCCCCCCGGACACTGACTCTGGGGCCAACGTCCTGACTTTC. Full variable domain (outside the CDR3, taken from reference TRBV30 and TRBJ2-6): SQTIHQWPATLVQPVGSPLSLECTVEGTSNPNLYWYRQAAGRGLQLLFYSVGIGQISSEVPQNLSASRPQDRQFILSSKKLLLSDSGFYLCAWMAPPDTDSGANVLTFGAGSRLTVL.

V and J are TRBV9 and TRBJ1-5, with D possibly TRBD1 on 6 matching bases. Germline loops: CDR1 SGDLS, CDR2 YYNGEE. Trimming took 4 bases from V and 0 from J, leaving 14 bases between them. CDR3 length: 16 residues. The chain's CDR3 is CASSRGGDNSNQPQHF. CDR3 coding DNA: TGTGCCAGCAGCCGTGGAGGGGACAATAGCAATCAGCCCCAGCATTTT.